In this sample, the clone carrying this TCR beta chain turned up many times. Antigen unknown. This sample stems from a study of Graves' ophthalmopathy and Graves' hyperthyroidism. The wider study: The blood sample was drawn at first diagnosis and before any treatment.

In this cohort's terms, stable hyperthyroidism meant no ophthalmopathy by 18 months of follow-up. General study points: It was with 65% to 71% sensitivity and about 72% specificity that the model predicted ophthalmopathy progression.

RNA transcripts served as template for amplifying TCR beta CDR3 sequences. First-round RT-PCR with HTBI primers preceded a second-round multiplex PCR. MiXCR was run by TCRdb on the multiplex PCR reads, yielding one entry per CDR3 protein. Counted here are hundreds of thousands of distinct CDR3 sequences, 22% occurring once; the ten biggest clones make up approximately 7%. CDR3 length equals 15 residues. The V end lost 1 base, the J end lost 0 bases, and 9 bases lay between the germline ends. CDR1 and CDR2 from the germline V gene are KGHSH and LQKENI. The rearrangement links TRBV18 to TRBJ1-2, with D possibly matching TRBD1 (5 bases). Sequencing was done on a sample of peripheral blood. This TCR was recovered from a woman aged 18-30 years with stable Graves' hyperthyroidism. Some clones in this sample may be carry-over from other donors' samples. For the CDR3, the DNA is TGTGCCAGCTCACCACAAGGGGAATCTAACTATGGCTACACCTTC. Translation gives CASSPQGESNYGYTF.